The 3 T cell receptor beta chains below come from one sample, sequenced in a study of T-cell reconstitution after alpha-beta-depleted transplantation in children. Unique molecular identifiers were used in preparing the TCRbeta library. TCRdb ran MiXCR on the PCR reads and lists one entry per CDR3 protein. Here the sample spans under 150,000 distinct CDR3 sequences, 8% to 10% being singletons. This material consisted of PBMCs, mostly from graft donor cells, taken 180 days after TCRalphabeta/CD19-depleted stem cell transplant. The receptors were sampled from a girl in the first two years of life who had a stem cell transplant for combined immunodeficiency, so the T cells may come from the graft donor.

At least ten counts were recorded for this clonotype. The chain employs TRBV20-1 and TRBJ2-3; possible D gene TRBD2, 6 bases. This CDR3 has 14 amino acids. V shed 6 bases and J shed 3 bases, with 16 bases lying between them. Germline lookup yields CDR1 DFQATT and CDR2 SNEGSKA (reference sequence). CDR3 bases: TGCAGTGCCACTGGGGGGAGAGGGACAGATACGCAGTATTTT. The encoded protein is CSATGGRGTDTQYF.

This chain uses TRBV10-3 with TRBJ1-2, with D perhaps matching TRBD1 (5 bases). This CDR3 has 13 residues. Germline V gene sequence: CDR1 ENHRY, CDR2 SYGVKD. The V end lost 2 bases, the J end lost 2 bases, and 6 bases lay between the germline ends. CDR3 nucleotide sequence: TGTGCCATCAGTGAGGGGGCGAACTATGGCTACACCTTC. This gives the protein CAISEGANYGYTF.

This clonotype was found a few times. This chain joins TRBV24-1 and TRBJ2-2; no clear D. The germline V and J ends were trimmed by 4 bases and 4 bases, with 6 bases remaining between them. Germline V gives CDR1 KGHDR, CDR2 SFDVKD. The CDR3 spans 13 residues. CDR3 amino acids: CATSEGSTGELFF. For the CDR3, the DNA is TGTGCCACCAGTGAAGGGTCCACCGGGGAGCTGTTTTTT.